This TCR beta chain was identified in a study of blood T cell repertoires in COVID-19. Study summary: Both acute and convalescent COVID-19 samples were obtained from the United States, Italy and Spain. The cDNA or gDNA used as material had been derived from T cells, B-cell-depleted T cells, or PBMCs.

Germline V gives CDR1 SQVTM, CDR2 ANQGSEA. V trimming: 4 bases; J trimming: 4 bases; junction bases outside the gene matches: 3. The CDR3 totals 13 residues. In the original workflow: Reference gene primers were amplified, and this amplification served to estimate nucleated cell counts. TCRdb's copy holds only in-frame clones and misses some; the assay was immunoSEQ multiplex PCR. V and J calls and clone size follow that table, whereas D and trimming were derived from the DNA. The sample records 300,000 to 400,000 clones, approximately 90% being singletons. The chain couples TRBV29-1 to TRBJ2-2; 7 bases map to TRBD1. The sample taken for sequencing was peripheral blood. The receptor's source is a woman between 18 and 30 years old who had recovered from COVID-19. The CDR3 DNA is TGCAGCGTTGTGACAGGGACCACCGGGGAGCTGTTTTTT. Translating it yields CSVVTGTTGELFF.